This T cell receptor (beta chain) was found in a study of long-term antiretroviral therapy in people with HIV. The V and J ends lost 8 bases and 6 bases, in that order; junction bases with no gene match: 13. Per the germline V gene, CDR1 is MDHEN and CDR2 is SYDVKM. The CDR3 extends over 14 amino acids. The libraries were made with immunoSEQ v3.0 at survey level. Produced via immunoSEQ multiplex PCR; TCRdb's table is partial and in-frame only. The sample includes just under 40,000 clones, around nine tenths of them seen just once. This chain links TRBV28 with TRBJ2-7; 7 positions agree with TRBD1. The sample here was unsorted PBMCs, taken just before starting antiretroviral therapy. The receptor's source is a woman between 18 and 29 years old with HIV. The DNA for the CDR3 is TGTGCCAGCGTGCGTGGTGACAGGGTAACCGAGCAGTACTTC. Its translation: CASVRGDRVTEQYF.